This TCR beta chain derives from a study of blood T cell repertoires in COVID-19. Whole-study context: Material from acute and convalescent COVID-19 was sourced from the United States, Italy and Spain.

Authors' processing steps: It was from reference gene primer amplification that nucleated cell counts were estimated. Method: immunoSEQ multiplex PCR; TCRdb's copy keeps in-frame clones and lacks some. That table is the source of V, J and clone size, and D and trimming were worked out from the DNA. The sample contains 190,000 or so clones, more than 80% of which appear only once. Germline CDR1 and CDR2: MNHEY and SVGAGI. The CDR3 extends over 15 amino acids. The J segment lost 6 bases and the V segment lost 8 bases, leaving 10 bases of the junction unmatched. Researchers sorted participants into cohorts using their self-reported clinical history.

Material for sequencing was PBMCs or T cells enriched from blood (not recorded which). V usage is TRBV6-5 and J usage is TRBJ1-5; 10 bases match TRBD1. This clonotype was obtained from a man aged 35 to 55 who had recovered from COVID-19. In nucleotides, the CDR3 is TGTGCCAGCGCCCGGGGACAGGGGCCAGGTCAGCCCCAGCATTTT. Translating gives CASARGQGPGQPQHF.